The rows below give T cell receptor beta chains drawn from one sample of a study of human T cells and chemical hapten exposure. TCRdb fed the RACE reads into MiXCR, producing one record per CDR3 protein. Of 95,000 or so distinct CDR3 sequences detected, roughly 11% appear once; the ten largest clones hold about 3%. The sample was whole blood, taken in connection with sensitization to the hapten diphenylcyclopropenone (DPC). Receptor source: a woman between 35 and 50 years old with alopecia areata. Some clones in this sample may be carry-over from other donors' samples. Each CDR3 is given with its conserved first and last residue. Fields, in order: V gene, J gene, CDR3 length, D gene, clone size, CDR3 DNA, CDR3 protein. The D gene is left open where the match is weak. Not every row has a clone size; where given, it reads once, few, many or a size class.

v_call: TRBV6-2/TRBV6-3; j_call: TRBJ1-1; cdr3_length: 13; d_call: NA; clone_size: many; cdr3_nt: TGTGCCACCAGCAAGCTGAACACTGATGAAGCTTTCTTT; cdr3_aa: CATSKLNTDEAFF
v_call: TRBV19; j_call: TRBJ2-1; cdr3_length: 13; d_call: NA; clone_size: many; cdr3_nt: TGTGCCAGTAGGCAGGGCTCCTACAATGAGCAGTTCTTC; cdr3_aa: CASRQGSYNEQFF
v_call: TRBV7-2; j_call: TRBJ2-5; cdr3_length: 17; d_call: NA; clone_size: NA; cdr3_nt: TGTGCCAGCAGCTTAGGGCCCCGTGGGGGCGGCCAAGAGACCCAGTACTTC; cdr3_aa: CASSLGPRGGGQETQYF
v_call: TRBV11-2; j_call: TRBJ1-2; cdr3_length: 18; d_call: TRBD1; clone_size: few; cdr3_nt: TGTGCCAGCAGCTTAGTCGCTGGAATCCAGGGGGCGATCTATGGCTACACCTTC; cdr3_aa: CASSLVAGIQGAIYGYTF
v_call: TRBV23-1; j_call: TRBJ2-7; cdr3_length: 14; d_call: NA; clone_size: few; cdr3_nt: TGCGCCAGCAGTCAATCGGCGGCCGCCTACGAGCAGTACTTC; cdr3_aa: CASSQSAAAYEQYF
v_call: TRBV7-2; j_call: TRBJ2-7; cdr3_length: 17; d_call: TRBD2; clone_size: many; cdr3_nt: TGTGCCAGCAGCTTAGCGAGATTAGCGGGAGGATCCTACGAGCAGTACTTC; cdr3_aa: CASSLARLAGGSYEQYF
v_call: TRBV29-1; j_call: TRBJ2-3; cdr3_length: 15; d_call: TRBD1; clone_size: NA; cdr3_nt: TGCAGCGTTGTACGGACAGGGGGTCCCACAGATACGCAGTATTTT; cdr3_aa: CSVVRTGGPTDTQYF
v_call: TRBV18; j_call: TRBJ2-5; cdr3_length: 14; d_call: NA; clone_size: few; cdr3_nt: TGTGCCAGCTCACCACCGTGGGGTACAGAGACCCAGTACTTC; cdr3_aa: CASSPPWGTETQYF
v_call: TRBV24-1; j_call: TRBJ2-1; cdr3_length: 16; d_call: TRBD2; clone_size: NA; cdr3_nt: TGTGCCACCAGTGACCGACTAGCGGGAGCCTACAATGAGCAGTTCTTC; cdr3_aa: CATSDRLAGAYNEQFF
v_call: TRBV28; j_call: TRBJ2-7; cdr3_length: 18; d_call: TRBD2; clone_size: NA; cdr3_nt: TGTGCCAGCAGTCCTATACGGGGGGGCAGGTTAAGCTCCTACGAGCAGTACTTC; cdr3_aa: CASSPIRGGRLSSYEQYF
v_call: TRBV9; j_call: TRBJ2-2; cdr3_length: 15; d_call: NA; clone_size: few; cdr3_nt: TGTGCCAGCAGCCTTGAGGCAGGGAACACCGGGGAGCTGTTTTTT; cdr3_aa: CASSLEAGNTGELFF
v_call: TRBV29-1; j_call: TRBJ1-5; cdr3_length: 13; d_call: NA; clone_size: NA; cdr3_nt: TGCAGCGCGCGGGACGGGGGGAATCAGCCCCAGCATTTT; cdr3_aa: CSARDGGNQPQHF
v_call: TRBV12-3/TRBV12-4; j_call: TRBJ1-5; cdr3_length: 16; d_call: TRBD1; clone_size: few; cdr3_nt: TGTGCCAGCAGCTTGGACAGGGGCGGTAGCAATCAGCCCCAGCATTTT; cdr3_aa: CASSLDRGGSNQPQHF
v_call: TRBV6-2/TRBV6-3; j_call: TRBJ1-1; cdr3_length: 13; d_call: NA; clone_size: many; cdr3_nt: TGTGCCAGCAGTTGGACCTCGAGCACTGAAGCTTTCTTT; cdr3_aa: CASSWTSSTEAFF
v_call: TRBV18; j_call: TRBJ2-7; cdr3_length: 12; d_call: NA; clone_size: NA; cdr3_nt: TGTGCCAGCTCATCTGCCTCCTACGAGCAGTACTTC; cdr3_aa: CASSSASYEQYF
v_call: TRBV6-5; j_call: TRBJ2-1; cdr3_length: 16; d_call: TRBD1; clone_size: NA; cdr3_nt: TGTGCCAGCAGTTACGGAGGGACAGGGTTCAACAATGAGCAGTTCTTC; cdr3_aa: CASSYGGTGFNNEQFF
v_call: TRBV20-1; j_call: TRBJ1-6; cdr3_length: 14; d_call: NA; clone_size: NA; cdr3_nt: TGCAGTGCGGGGGACGGACGGTATAATTCACCCCTCCACTTT; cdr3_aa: CSAGDGRYNSPLHF
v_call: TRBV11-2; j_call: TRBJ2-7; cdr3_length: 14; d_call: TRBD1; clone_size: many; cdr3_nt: TGTGCCAGCAGCTTAGGGGTGACAGGGGACGAGCAGTACTTC; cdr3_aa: CASSLGVTGDEQYF
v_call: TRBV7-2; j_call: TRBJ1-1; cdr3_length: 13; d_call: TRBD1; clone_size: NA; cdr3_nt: TGTGCCAGCAGCTTAGCAGGGGGCCCTGAAGCTTTCTTT; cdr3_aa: CASSLAGGPEAFF
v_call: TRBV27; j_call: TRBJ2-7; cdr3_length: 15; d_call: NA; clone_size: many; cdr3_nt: TGTGCCAGCAGTTTATCCAGGGGGGGACCCTACGAGCAGTACTTC; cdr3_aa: CASSLSRGGPYEQYF
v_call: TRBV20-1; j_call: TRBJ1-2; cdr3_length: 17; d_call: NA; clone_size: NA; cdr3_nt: TGCAGTGCTAGGGGCGTGATGCCCCACGGGGAAGGGTATGGCTACACCTTC; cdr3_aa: CSARGVMPHGEGYGYTF
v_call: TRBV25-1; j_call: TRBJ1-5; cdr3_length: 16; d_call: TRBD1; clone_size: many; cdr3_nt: TGTGCCAGCAGTTCCGACAGGGGGAAAAGCAATCAGCCCCAGCATTTT; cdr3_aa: CASSSDRGKSNQPQHF
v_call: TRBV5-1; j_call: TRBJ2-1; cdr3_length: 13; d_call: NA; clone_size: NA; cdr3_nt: TGCGCCAGCAAGGACTTCTCCTACAATGAGCAGTTCTTC; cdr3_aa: CASKDFSYNEQFF
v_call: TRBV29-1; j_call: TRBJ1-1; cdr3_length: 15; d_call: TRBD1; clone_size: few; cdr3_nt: TGCAGCGTTGAAGGCTCATCGACAGGGGTTACTGAAGCTTTCTTT; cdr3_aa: CSVEGSSTGVTEAFF
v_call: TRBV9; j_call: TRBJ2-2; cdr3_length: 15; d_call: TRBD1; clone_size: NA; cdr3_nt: TGTGCCAGCAGCGTAGTGGGACAGGCTGCCGGGGAGCTGTTTTTT; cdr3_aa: CASSVVGQAAGELFF
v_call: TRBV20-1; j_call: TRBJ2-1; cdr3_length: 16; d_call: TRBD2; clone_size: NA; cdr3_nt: TGCAGTGCTAGAGATCCGGTACGGGGGGGACACAATGAGCAGTTCTTC; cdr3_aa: CSARDPVRGGHNEQFF
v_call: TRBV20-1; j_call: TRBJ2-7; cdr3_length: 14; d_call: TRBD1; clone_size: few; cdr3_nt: TGCAGTGCTAGTGGGGACAGGAGTTCCTACGAGCAGTACTTC; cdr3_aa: CSASGDRSSYEQYF
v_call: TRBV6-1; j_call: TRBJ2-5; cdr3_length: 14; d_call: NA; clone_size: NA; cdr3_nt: TGTGCCAGCAGTCAGGTGCCGCTCCAAGAGACCCAGTACTTC; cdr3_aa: CASSQVPLQETQYF
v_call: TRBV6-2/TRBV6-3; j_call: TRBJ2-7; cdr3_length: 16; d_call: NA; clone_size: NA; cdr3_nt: TGTGCCAGCAGTTACGAGCGGGTCCGTTTTTCCTACGAGCAGTACTTC; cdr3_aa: CASSYERVRFSYEQYF
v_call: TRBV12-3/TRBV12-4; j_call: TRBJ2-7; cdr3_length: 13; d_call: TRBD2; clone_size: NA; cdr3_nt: TGTCCCAGCAGTCTGGGACTACACTACGAGCAGTACTTC; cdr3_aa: CPSSLGLHYEQYF
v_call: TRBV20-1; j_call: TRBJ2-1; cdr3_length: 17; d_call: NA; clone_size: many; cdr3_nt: TGCAGTGCTAGAAGCCGGGACCCTCGAGGGGGGTACAATGAGCAGTTCTTC; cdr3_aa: CSARSRDPRGGYNEQFF
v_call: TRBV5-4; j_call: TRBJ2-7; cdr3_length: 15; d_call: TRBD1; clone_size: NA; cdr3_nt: TGTGCCAGCAGCTTGGCCGGGACAGGGGTAGGAGAGCAGTACTTC; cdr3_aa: CASSLAGTGVGEQYF
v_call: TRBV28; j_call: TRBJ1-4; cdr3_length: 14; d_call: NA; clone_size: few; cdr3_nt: TGTGCCAGCCGTGAAAGCGGGGTTAATGAAAAACTGTTTTTT; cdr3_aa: CASRESGVNEKLFF
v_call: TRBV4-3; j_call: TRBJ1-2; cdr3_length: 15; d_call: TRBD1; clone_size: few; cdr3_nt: TGCGCCAGCAGCGCTCAGACAGGGTCGAGCTATGGCTACACCTTC; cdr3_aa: CASSAQTGSSYGYTF
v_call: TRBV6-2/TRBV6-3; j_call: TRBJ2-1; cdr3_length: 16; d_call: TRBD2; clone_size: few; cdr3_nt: TGTGCCAGCAGCCTTGGACTAGCGGGGGGGTACAATGAGCAGTTCTTC; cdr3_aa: CASSLGLAGGYNEQFF
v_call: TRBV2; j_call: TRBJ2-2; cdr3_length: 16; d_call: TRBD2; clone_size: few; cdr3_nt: TGTGCCAGCAGTTACCCCGCGGGGGGGTTAGCCGGGGAGCTGTTTTTT; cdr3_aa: CASSYPAGGLAGELFF
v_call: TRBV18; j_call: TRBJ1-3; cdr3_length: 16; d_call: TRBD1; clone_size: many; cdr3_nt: TGTGCCAGCTCACCACAGACAGGGGTGTCTGGAAACACCATATATTTT; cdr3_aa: CASSPQTGVSGNTIYF
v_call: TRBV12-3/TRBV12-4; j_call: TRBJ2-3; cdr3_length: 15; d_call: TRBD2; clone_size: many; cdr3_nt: TGTGCCAGCAGTTTAGCGGGGGGGAGCACAGATACGCAGTATTTT; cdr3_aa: CASSLAGGSTDTQYF
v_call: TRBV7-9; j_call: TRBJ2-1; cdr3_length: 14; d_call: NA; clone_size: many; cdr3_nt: TGTGCCAGCAGCTTAGGGGCTGCAGGCCATGAGCAGTTCTTC; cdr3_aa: CASSLGAAGHEQFF
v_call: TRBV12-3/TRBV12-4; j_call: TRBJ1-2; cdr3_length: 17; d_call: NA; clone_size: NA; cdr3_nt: TGTGCCAGCAGTTTCCCGACCATAGGACGGAGGACGGGGGGCTACACCTTC; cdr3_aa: CASSFPTIGRRTGGYTF
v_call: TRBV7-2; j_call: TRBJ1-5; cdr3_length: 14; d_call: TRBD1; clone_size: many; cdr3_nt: TGTGCCAGCAGCTCGACCCCAGGGGGCCAGCCCCAGCATTTT; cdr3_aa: CASSSTPGGQPQHF